The rows below give T cell receptor beta chains drawn from one sample of a study of regulatory T cells in long-lasting Graves disease. Via MiXCR, TCRdb re-called the multiplex PCR reads, giving one row per CDR3 protein. The sample yields about 470,000 distinct CDR3 sequences, about 20% seen once. The starting material was peripheral blood mononuclear cells (PBMCs), obtained when the disease was refractory, from a patient treated with antithyroid drugs. The receptors originated from a female donor with Graves disease. The CDR3 runs from the conserved cysteine through the conserved F or W. Fields, in order: CDR3 protein, CDR3 DNA, J gene, D gene, CDR3 length, clone size, V gene. A D gene is named only where the DNA matches it firmly. Clone size appears in some rows only: once, few, many, or a class for an expanded clone.

cdr3_aa: CASSARQVSYEQYF
cdr3_nt: TGTGCCAGCAGCGCCCGACAGGTCTCCTACGAGCAGTACTTC
j_call: TRBJ2-7
d_call: NA
cdr3_length: 14
clone_size: many
v_call: TRBV7-2

cdr3_aa: CASTLRNYNSPLHF
cdr3_nt: TGTGCCAGCACACTACGAAATTATAATTCACCCCTCCACTTT
j_call: TRBJ1-6
d_call: NA
cdr3_length: 14
clone_size: many
v_call: TRBV6-2/TRBV6-3

cdr3_aa: CASLSTDTQYF
cdr3_nt: TGTGCCAGCCTGAGCACAGATACGCAGTATTTT
j_call: TRBJ2-3
d_call: NA
cdr3_length: 11
clone_size: few
v_call: TRBV2

cdr3_aa: CASRTAGTGVEQYF
cdr3_nt: TGTGCCAGCAGGACAGCCGGGACAGGGGTCGAGCAGTACTTC
j_call: TRBJ2-7
d_call: TRBD1
cdr3_length: 14
clone_size: many
v_call: TRBV12-3/TRBV12-4

cdr3_aa: CASSYPQGLNSPLHF
cdr3_nt: TGTGCCAGCAGTTACCCCCAGGGATTGAATTCACCCCTCCACTTT
j_call: TRBJ1-6
d_call: NA
cdr3_length: 15
clone_size: NA
v_call: TRBV28

cdr3_aa: CATSSPGAGETQYF
cdr3_nt: TGTGCCACCAGCAGTCCAGGGGCGGGAGAGACCCAGTACTTC
j_call: TRBJ2-5
d_call: NA
cdr3_length: 14
clone_size: few
v_call: TRBV15

cdr3_aa: CASSRDRALYEQYF
cdr3_nt: TGTGCCAGCAGTCGGGACAGGGCCCTCTACGAGCAGTACTTC
j_call: TRBJ2-7
d_call: TRBD1
cdr3_length: 14
clone_size: many
v_call: TRBV7-2

cdr3_aa: CASSLPLAGGGGSTDTQYF
cdr3_nt: TGTGCCAGCAGCTTACCACTAGCGGGAGGAGGCGGTAGCACAGATACGCAGTATTTT
j_call: TRBJ2-3
d_call: TRBD2
cdr3_length: 19
clone_size: NA
v_call: TRBV7-2

cdr3_aa: CASSPWDTYGYTF
cdr3_nt: TGTGCCAGTAGTCCCTGGGACACCTATGGCTACACCTTC
j_call: TRBJ1-2
d_call: NA
cdr3_length: 13
clone_size: few
v_call: TRBV19

cdr3_aa: CASKIGAGLYEQYF
cdr3_nt: TGCGCCAGCAAAATCGGAGCGGGACTCTACGAGCAGTACTTC
j_call: TRBJ2-7
d_call: TRBD2
cdr3_length: 14
clone_size: few
v_call: TRBV5-1

cdr3_aa: CASSAGIRDTQYF
cdr3_nt: TGTGCCAGCAGCGCGGGAATAAGGGATACGCAGTATTTT
j_call: TRBJ2-3
d_call: NA
cdr3_length: 13
clone_size: NA
v_call: TRBV7-3

cdr3_aa: CASSSPTLQGSSYEQYF
cdr3_nt: TGTGCCAGCAGTTCCCCCACTCTACAGGGTTCCTCCTACGAGCAGTACTTC
j_call: TRBJ2-7
d_call: NA
cdr3_length: 17
clone_size: many
v_call: TRBV27

cdr3_aa: CASSLRAEAGELLF
cdr3_nt: TGTGCCAGCAGTTTACGGGCGGAGGCCGGGGAGCTGCTTTTT
j_call: TRBJ2-2
d_call: NA
cdr3_length: 14
clone_size: NA
v_call: TRBV28

cdr3_aa: CASASRGRGTETQYF
cdr3_nt: TGTGCCAGCGCCTCCCGAGGCAGGGGAACAGAGACCCAGTACTTC
j_call: TRBJ2-5
d_call: NA
cdr3_length: 15
clone_size: many
v_call: TRBV28

cdr3_aa: CASSPQGPKNIQYF
cdr3_nt: TGTGCCAGCAGTCCCCAAGGACCCAAAAACATTCAGTACTTC
j_call: TRBJ2-4
d_call: NA
cdr3_length: 14
clone_size: many
v_call: TRBV27

cdr3_aa: CASSDTSGGNYEQYF
cdr3_nt: TGTGCCAGCAGCGATACTAGCGGGGGTAATTACGAGCAGTACTTC
j_call: TRBJ2-7
d_call: TRBD2
cdr3_length: 15
clone_size: NA
v_call: TRBV7-9

cdr3_aa: CASSGKVPLGVKDF
cdr3_nt: TGTGCCAGCAGTGGGAAGGTTCCCCTCGGGGTAAAGGATTTT
j_call: TRBJ1-3
d_call: NA
cdr3_length: 14
clone_size: few
v_call: TRBV28

cdr3_aa: CASSTQPQPQHF
cdr3_nt: TGTGCCAGCAGTACGCAGCCCCAGCCCCAGCATTTT
j_call: TRBJ1-5
d_call: NA
cdr3_length: 12
clone_size: many
v_call: TRBV28

cdr3_aa: CASSSRQGLTLSPSYEQYF
cdr3_nt: TGTGCCAGCAGTTCCCGACAGGGGCTAACCCTGTCCCCCTCCTACGAGCAGTACTTC
j_call: TRBJ2-7
d_call: TRBD1
cdr3_length: 19
clone_size: many
v_call: TRBV28

cdr3_aa: CASSYGQGFTGELFF
cdr3_nt: TGTGCCAGCAGTTACGGCCAGGGATTCACCGGGGAGCTGTTTTTT
j_call: TRBJ2-2
d_call: NA
cdr3_length: 15
clone_size: once
v_call: TRBV6-2/TRBV6-3

cdr3_aa: CASSQAGGNTGELFF
cdr3_nt: TGTGCCAGCAGCCAAGCGGGAGGGAACACCGGGGAGCTGTTTTTT
j_call: TRBJ2-2
d_call: TRBD2
cdr3_length: 15
clone_size: many
v_call: TRBV11-2

cdr3_aa: CASSPRGGRAYEAFF
cdr3_nt: TGTGCCAGCAGCCCTCGGGGAGGACGGGCTTATGAAGCTTTCTTT
j_call: TRBJ1-1
d_call: NA
cdr3_length: 15
clone_size: many
v_call: TRBV2

cdr3_aa: CASSFGASSNQPQHF
cdr3_nt: TGTGCCAGCAGCTTTGGGGCTTCGAGCAATCAGCCCCAGCATTTT
j_call: TRBJ1-5
d_call: NA
cdr3_length: 15
clone_size: NA
v_call: TRBV9

cdr3_aa: CASSVEPGPQETQYF
cdr3_nt: TGTGCCAGCAGTGTCGAACCGGGACCGCAAGAGACCCAGTACTTC
j_call: TRBJ2-5
d_call: NA
cdr3_length: 15
clone_size: many
v_call: TRBV6-1

cdr3_aa: CASSSSGSNEQYF
cdr3_nt: TGTGCCAGCAGTTCCAGCGGGAGTAACGAGCAGTACTTC
j_call: TRBJ2-7
d_call: TRBD2
cdr3_length: 13
clone_size: NA
v_call: TRBV6-5

cdr3_aa: CSARGRAGGRYEQYF
cdr3_nt: TGCAGTGCTAGAGGGAGAGCGGGAGGTCGCTACGAGCAGTACTTC
j_call: TRBJ2-7
d_call: TRBD2
cdr3_length: 15
clone_size: NA
v_call: TRBV20-1

cdr3_aa: CASRRGLAGRAGYNEQFF
cdr3_nt: TGTGCCAGCAGAAGAGGACTAGCCGGGAGGGCCGGTTACAATGAGCAGTTCTTC
j_call: TRBJ2-1
d_call: TRBD2
cdr3_length: 18
clone_size: NA
v_call: TRBV27

cdr3_aa: CASWKGGETQYF
cdr3_nt: TGCGCCAGCTGGAAAGGGGGTGAGACCCAGTACTTC
j_call: TRBJ2-5
d_call: NA
cdr3_length: 12
clone_size: NA
v_call: TRBV5-1

cdr3_aa: CASSLGPTDEQFF
cdr3_nt: TGTGCCAGCAGCTTAGGGCCAACGGATGAGCAGTTCTTC
j_call: TRBJ2-1
d_call: NA
cdr3_length: 13
clone_size: NA
v_call: TRBV11-1

cdr3_aa: CASISDSMNTEAFF
cdr3_nt: TGTGCCAGCATTTCGGACAGTATGAACACTGAAGCTTTCTTT
j_call: TRBJ1-1
d_call: NA
cdr3_length: 14
clone_size: many
v_call: TRBV6-1

cdr3_aa: CASSLWDRGLQDTQYF
cdr3_nt: TGTGCCAGCAGCTTATGGGACAGGGGGCTTCAAGATACGCAGTATTTT
j_call: TRBJ2-3
d_call: TRBD1
cdr3_length: 16
clone_size: few
v_call: TRBV7-2

cdr3_aa: CATSEPTSGRSGELFF
cdr3_nt: TGTGCCACCAGTGAACCTACTAGCGGGAGGTCCGGGGAGCTGTTTTTT
j_call: TRBJ2-2
d_call: TRBD2
cdr3_length: 16
clone_size: many
v_call: TRBV24-1

cdr3_aa: CASSRAVSPYEQYF
cdr3_nt: TGTGCCAGCAGTAGGGCAGTCTCCCCTTACGAGCAGTACTTC
j_call: TRBJ2-7
d_call: NA
cdr3_length: 14
clone_size: many
v_call: TRBV28

cdr3_aa: CASSLGLAGGDSHEQYF
cdr3_nt: TGCGCCAGCAGCCTAGGACTAGCGGGAGGCGATTCCCACGAGCAGTACTTC
j_call: TRBJ2-7
d_call: TRBD2
cdr3_length: 17
clone_size: NA
v_call: TRBV5-1

cdr3_aa: CSARSVPYEQYF
cdr3_nt: TGCAGTGCCAGGTCGGTACCCTACGAGCAGTACTTC
j_call: TRBJ2-7
d_call: NA
cdr3_length: 12
clone_size: NA
v_call: TRBV20-1

cdr3_aa: CATYPLGTSGTYEQYF
cdr3_nt: TGTGCCACCTACCCCCTCGGGACTAGCGGAACCTACGAGCAGTACTTC
j_call: TRBJ2-7
d_call: TRBD2
cdr3_length: 16
clone_size: few
v_call: TRBV10-3

cdr3_aa: CASSFLSQETQYF
cdr3_nt: TGCGCCAGCAGCTTTTTGAGCCAAGAGACCCAGTACTTC
j_call: TRBJ2-5
d_call: NA
cdr3_length: 13
clone_size: NA
v_call: TRBV5-1

cdr3_aa: CASSRWAGMNTEAFF
cdr3_nt: TGTGCCAGCAGTAGGTGGGCCGGCATGAACACTGAAGCTTTCTTT
j_call: TRBJ1-1
d_call: NA
cdr3_length: 15
clone_size: NA
v_call: TRBV28

cdr3_aa: CASSLAPGKEQYF
cdr3_nt: TGTGCCAGCAGCTTAGCACCAGGGAAAGAGCAGTACTTC
j_call: TRBJ2-7
d_call: NA
cdr3_length: 13
clone_size: NA
v_call: TRBV7-6

cdr3_aa: CASSSTGGRGNTGELFF
cdr3_nt: TGTGCCAGCAGCTCAACAGGGGGACGGGGGAACACCGGGGAGCTGTTTTTT
j_call: TRBJ2-2
d_call: TRBD1
cdr3_length: 17
clone_size: NA
v_call: TRBV7-9

cdr3_aa: CASTWRGRGGNQPQHF
cdr3_nt: TGTGCCAGTACTTGGAGGGGTCGAGGGGGCAATCAGCCCCAGCATTTT
j_call: TRBJ1-5
d_call: NA
cdr3_length: 16
clone_size: NA
v_call: TRBV19

cdr3_aa: CASSPLWGYEQYF
cdr3_nt: TGTGCCAGCAGTCCCCTTTGGGGTTACGAGCAGTACTTC
j_call: TRBJ2-7
d_call: NA
cdr3_length: 13
clone_size: few
v_call: TRBV25-1

cdr3_aa: CASSITVNTEAFF
cdr3_nt: TGTGCCAGTAGTATTACGGTGAACACTGAAGCTTTCTTT
j_call: TRBJ1-1
d_call: NA
cdr3_length: 13
clone_size: many
v_call: TRBV19

cdr3_aa: CASSESLIGTGGWEQYF
cdr3_nt: TGCGCCAGCAGTGAGTCGTTGATCGGGACAGGGGGCTGGGAGCAGTACTTC
j_call: TRBJ2-7
d_call: TRBD1
cdr3_length: 17
clone_size: few
v_call: TRBV10-1

cdr3_aa: CASSFGRAPNTEAFF
cdr3_nt: TGTGCCAGCAGCTTTGGTCGAGCCCCGAACACTGAAGCTTTCTTT
j_call: TRBJ1-1
d_call: NA
cdr3_length: 15
clone_size: many
v_call: TRBV11-1

cdr3_aa: CASSVARAASTDTQCF
cdr3_nt: TGTGCCAGCAGCGTAGCTAGGGCCGCTAGCACAGATACGCAGTGTTTT
j_call: TRBJ2-3
d_call: NA
cdr3_length: 16
clone_size: NA
v_call: TRBV9

cdr3_aa: CAISETSGTSYNTGELFF
cdr3_nt: TGTGCCATCAGTGAGACGTCCGGGACTTCCTATAACACCGGGGAGCTGTTTTTT
j_call: TRBJ2-2
d_call: NA
cdr3_length: 18
clone_size: few
v_call: TRBV10-3

cdr3_aa: CASSLGTGTAGYTF
cdr3_nt: TGTGCCAGCAGCTTGGGGACAGGGACTGCTGGCTACACCTTC
j_call: TRBJ1-2
d_call: TRBD1
cdr3_length: 14
clone_size: NA
v_call: TRBV5-8

cdr3_aa: CASSRTRPSYEQYF
cdr3_nt: TGCGCCAGCAGCCGGACTCGCCCCTCCTACGAGCAGTACTTC
j_call: TRBJ2-7
d_call: NA
cdr3_length: 14
clone_size: many
v_call: TRBV5-1

cdr3_aa: CASSMAAGSYEQYF
cdr3_nt: TGTGCCAGTAGTATGGCGGCGGGCTCCTACGAGCAGTACTTC
j_call: TRBJ2-7
d_call: NA
cdr3_length: 14
clone_size: NA
v_call: TRBV19

cdr3_aa: CATSDGALPPYEQYF
cdr3_nt: TGTGCCACCAGTGATGGGGCCCTTCCCCCCTACGAGCAGTACTTC
j_call: TRBJ2-7
d_call: NA
cdr3_length: 15
clone_size: many
v_call: TRBV24-1

cdr3_aa: CASSIDLNRAAYEQYF
cdr3_nt: TGTGCCAGTAGTATAGATCTGAACAGGGCCGCCTACGAGCAGTACTTC
j_call: TRBJ2-7
d_call: NA
cdr3_length: 16
clone_size: NA
v_call: TRBV19

cdr3_aa: CASSHGAAYEQYF
cdr3_nt: TGTGCCAGTAGTCACGGAGCCGCTTACGAGCAGTACTTC
j_call: TRBJ2-7
d_call: NA
cdr3_length: 13
clone_size: NA
v_call: TRBV19

cdr3_aa: CASSERGQGSDPYEQYF
cdr3_nt: TGTGCCAGCAGTGAACGGGGACAGGGTTCAGACCCCTACGAGCAGTACTTC
j_call: TRBJ2-7
d_call: TRBD1
cdr3_length: 17
clone_size: NA
v_call: TRBV6-1